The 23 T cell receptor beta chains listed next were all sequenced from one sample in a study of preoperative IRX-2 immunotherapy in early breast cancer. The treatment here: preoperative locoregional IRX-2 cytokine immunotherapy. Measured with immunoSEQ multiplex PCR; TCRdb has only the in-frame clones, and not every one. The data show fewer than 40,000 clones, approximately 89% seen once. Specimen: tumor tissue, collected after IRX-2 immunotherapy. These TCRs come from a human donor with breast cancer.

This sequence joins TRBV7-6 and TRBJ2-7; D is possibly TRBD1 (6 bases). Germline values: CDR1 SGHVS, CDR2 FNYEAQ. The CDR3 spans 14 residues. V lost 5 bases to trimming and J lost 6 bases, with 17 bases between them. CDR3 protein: CASSQQGVDSEQYF. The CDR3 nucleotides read TGTGCCAGCAGCCAACAGGGTGTTGATTCCGAGCAGTACTTC.

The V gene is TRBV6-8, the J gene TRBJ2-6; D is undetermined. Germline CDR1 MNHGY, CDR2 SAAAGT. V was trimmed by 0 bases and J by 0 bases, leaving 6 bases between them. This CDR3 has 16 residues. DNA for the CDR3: TGTGCCAGCAGTTACTCCTTTCGCTCTGGGGCCAACGTCCTGACTTTC. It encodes CASSYSFRSGANVLTF.

The CDR3 region is CARSHSGSSTDTQYF. CDR3 coding DNA: TGTGCCAGATCTCACAGCGGCTCTAGCACAGATACGCAGTATTTT. The rearrangement joins TRBV7-5 to TRBJ2-3; the D call in the table, TRBD2, was not verified against the DNA. TRBV7-5 is termed a pseudogene. The CDR3 sequence is 15 residues long.

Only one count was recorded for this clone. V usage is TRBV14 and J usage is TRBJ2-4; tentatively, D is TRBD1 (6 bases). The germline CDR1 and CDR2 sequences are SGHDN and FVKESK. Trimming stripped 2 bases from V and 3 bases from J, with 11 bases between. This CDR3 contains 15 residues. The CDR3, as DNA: TGTGCCAGCAGCCAACGCAGGGGCGACAAAAACATTCAGTACTTC. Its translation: CASSQRRGDKNIQYF. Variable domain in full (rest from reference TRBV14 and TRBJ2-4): EAGVTQFPSHSVIEKGQTVTLRCDPISGHDNLYWYRRVMGKEIKFLLHFVKESKQDESGMPNNRFLAERTGGTYSTLKVQPAELEDSGVYFCASSQRRGDKNIQYFGAGTRLSVL.

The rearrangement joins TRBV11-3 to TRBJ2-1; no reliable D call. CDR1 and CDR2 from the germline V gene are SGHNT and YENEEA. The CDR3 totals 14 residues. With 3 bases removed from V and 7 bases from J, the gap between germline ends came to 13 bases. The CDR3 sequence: CASSFRHGSNEQFF. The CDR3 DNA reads TGTGCCAGCAGCTTCCGACATGGTTCGAATGAGCAGTTCTTC. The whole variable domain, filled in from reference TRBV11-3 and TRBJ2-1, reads EAGVVQSPRYKIIEKKQPVAFWCNPISGHNTLYWYLQNLGQGPELLIRYENEEAVDDSQLPKDRFSAERLKGVDSTLKIQPAELGDSAVYLCASSFRHGSNEQFFGPGTRLTVL.

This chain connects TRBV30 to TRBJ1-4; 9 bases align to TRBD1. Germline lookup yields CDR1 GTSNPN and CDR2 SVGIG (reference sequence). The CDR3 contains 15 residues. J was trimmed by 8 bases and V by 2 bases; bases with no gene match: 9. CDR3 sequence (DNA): TGTGCCTGGAGTTCCTGGACAGGGGTGAGGGAAAAACTGTTTTTT. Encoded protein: CAWSSWTGVREKLFF.

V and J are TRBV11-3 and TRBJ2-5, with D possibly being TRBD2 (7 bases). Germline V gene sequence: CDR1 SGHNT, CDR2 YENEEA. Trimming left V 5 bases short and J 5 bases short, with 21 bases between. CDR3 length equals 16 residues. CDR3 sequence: CASSHLVGGPVETQYF. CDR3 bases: TGTGCCAGCAGCCATCTGGTCGGGGGGCCGGTGGAGACCCAGTACTTC.

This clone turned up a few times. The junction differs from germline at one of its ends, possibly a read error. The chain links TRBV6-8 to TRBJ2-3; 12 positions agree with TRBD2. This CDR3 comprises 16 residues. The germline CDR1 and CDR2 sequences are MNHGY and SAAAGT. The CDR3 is CAISARLAGEGDTQYF. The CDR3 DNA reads TGTGCCATCAGTGCCCGACTAGCGGGAGAGGGAGATACGCAGTATTTT.

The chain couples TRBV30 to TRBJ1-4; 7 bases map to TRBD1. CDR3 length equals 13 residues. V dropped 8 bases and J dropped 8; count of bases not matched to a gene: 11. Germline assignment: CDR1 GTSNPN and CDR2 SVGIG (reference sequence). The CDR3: CALGRDSGEKLFF. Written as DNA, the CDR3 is TGTGCCCTGGGACGGGACAGTGGCGAAAAACTGTTTTTT.

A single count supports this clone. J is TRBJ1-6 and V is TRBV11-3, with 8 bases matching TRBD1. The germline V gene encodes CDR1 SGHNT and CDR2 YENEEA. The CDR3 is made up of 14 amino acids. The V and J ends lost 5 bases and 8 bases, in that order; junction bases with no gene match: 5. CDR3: CASSLTGVDSPLHF. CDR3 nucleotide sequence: TGTGCCAGCAGCCTGACAGGGGTTGATTCACCCCTCCACTTT.

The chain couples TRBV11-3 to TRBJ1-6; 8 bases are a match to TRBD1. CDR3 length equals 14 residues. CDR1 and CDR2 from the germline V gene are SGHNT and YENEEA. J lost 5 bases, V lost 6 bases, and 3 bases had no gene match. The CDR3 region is CASRLQGDNSPLHF. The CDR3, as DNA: TGTGCCAGCAGACTACAGGGGGATAATTCACCCCTCCACTTT.

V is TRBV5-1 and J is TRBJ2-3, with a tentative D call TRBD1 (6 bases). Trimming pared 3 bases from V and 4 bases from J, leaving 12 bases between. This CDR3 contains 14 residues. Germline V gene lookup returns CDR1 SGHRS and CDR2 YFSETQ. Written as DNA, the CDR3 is TGCGCCAGCAGCTGGGCAGGGGCGGCAGATACGCAGTATTTT. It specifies CASSWAGAADTQYF.

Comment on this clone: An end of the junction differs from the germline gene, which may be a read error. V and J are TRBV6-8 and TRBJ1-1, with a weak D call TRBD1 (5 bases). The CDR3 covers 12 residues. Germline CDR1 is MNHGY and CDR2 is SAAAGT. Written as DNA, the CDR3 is TGTGCCATCAGTGCGGGGGGCACTGAAGCTTTCTTT. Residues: CAISAGGTEAFF.

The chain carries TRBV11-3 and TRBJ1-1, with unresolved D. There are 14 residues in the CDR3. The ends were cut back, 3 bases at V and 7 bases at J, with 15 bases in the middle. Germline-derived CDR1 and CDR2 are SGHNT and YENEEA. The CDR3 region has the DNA TGTGCCAGCAGCTTGTTGTTCATAAGCAGTGAAGCTTTCTTT. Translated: CASSLLFISSEAFF. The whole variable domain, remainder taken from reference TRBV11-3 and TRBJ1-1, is EAGVVQSPRYKIIEKKQPVAFWCNPISGHNTLYWYLQNLGQGPELLIRYENEEAVDDSQLPKDRFSAERLKGVDSTLKIQPAELGDSAVYLCASSLLFISSEAFFGQGTRLTVV.

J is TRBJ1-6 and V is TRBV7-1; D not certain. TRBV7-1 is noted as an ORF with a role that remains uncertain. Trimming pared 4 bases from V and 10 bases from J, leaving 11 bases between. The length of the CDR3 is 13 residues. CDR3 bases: TGTGCCAGCAGCTTACGGGGTGGCTCACCCCTCCACTTT. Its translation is CASSLRGGSPLHF.

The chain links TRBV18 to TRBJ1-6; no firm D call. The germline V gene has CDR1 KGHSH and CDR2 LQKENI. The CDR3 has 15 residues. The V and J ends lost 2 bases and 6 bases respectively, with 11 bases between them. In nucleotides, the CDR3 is TGTGCCAGCTCACCAAATGGCAGGAGTAATTCACCCCTCCACTTT. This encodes CASSPNGRSNSPLHF.

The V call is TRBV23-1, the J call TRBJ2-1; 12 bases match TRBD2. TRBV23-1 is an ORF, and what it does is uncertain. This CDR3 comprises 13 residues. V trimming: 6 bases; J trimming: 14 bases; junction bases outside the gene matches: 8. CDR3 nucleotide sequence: TGCGCCAGCAGCCCCCGACTAGCGGGAGTGGAGTTCTTC. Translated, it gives CASSPRLAGVEFF.

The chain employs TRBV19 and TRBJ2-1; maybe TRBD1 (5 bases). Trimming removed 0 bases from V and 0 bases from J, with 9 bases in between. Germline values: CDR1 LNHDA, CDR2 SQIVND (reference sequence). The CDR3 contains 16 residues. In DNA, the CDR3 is TGTGCCAGTAGTATAGATCACAGGAGCTCCTACAATGAGCAGTTCTTC. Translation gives CASSIDHRSSYNEQFF.

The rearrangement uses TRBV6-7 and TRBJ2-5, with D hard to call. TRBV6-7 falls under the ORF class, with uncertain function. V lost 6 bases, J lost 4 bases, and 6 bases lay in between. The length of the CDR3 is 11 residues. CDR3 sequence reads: CASRSGETQYF. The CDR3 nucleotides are TGTGCCAGCAGATCGGGAGAGACCCAGTACTTC.

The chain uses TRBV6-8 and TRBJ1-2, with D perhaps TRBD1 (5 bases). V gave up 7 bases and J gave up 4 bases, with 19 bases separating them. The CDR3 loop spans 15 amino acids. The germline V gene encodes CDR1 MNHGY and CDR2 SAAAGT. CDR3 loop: CASTHGGVDLYGYTF. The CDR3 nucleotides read TGTGCCAGCACTCACGGGGGTGTGGACCTCTATGGCTACACCTTC.

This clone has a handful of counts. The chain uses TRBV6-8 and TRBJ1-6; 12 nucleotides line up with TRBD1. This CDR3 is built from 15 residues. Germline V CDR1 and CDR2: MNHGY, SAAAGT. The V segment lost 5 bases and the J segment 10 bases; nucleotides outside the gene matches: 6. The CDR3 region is CASSDGTGGKSPLHF. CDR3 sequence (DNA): TGTGCCAGCAGTGATGGGACAGGGGGCAAGTCACCCCTCCACTTT.

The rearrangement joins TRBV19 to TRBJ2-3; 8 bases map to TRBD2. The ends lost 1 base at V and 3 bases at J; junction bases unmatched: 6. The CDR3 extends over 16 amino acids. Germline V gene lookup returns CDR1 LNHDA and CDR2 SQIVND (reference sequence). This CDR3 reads CASSIVSGGPTDTQYF. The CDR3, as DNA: TGTGCCAGTAGTATAGTGTCGGGAGGGCCTACAGATACGCAGTATTTT.

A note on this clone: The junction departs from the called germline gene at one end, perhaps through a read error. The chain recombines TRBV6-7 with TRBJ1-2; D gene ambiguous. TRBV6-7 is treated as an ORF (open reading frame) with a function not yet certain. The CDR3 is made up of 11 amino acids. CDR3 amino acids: CVSVGNYGYTF. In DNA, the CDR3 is TGTGTCAGCGTGGGGAACTATGGCTACACCTTC.